Listed below are T cell receptor beta chains from one sample, sequenced in a study of blood T cell repertoires in COVID-19. Measured with immunoSEQ multiplex PCR; TCRdb has only the in-frame clones, and not every one. This table has under 55,000 clones, 84% appearing once. Sequencing was performed on peripheral blood. Receptor source: a man aged 50-59 years with acute or convalescent COVID-19. Each CDR3 is given with its conserved first and last residue. The order of the fields is clone size, V gene, J gene, D gene, CDR3 DNA, CDR3 protein. A D gene is named only where the DNA matches it firmly. Not all rows give a size; the values are once, few, many and, for expanded clones, a class.

>.|TRBV5-4|TRBJ2-7|.
TGTGCCAGCAGCTTGGGAGGGCTCCCCTACTACGAGCAGTACTTC
CASSLGGLPYYEQYF
>.|TRBV3-1/TRBV3-2|TRBJ2-2|.
TGTGCCAGCAGCCTACGAACCGGGACACCGAACACCGGGGAGCTGTTTTTT
CASSLRTGTPNTGELFF
>.|TRBV18|TRBJ2-7|TRBD1
TGTGCCAGTAACCGGGACAGGGGGCTCTACGAGCAGTACTTC
CASNRDRGLYEQYF
>.|TRBV6-1|TRBJ1-2|.
TGTGCCAGCAGTGAAAGAGCAGGGGGCTACACCTTC
CASSERAGGYTF
>.|TRBV29-1|TRBJ2-4|.
TGCAGCGTTCAGGGGGGAGCCAAAAACATTCAGTACTTC
CSVQGGAKNIQYF
>.|TRBV19|TRBJ1-6|.
TGTGCCAGTAGTCAATGGCTCTATAATTCACCCCTCCACTTT
CASSQWLYNSPLHF
>.|TRBV30|TRBJ1-1|TRBD1
TGTGCCTGGAGTGTAACAGGGGGTTCTGAAGCTTTCTTT
CAWSVTGGSEAFF
>.|TRBV6-6|TRBJ2-3|TRBD2
TGTGCCAGCGGAGGGCGGGAGCGCACAGATACGCAGTATTTT
CASGGRERTDTQYF
>.|TRBV7-8|TRBJ2-7|.
TGTGCCAGCAGCTCTCGCAGGGTCCCCACTTGGTTGAGTGAGCAGTACTTC
CASSSRRVPTWLSEQYF
>few|TRBV28|TRBJ1-2|TRBD1
TGTGCCAGCACCTTGGGACAGGGGACTTCCTATGGCTACACCTTC
CASTLGQGTSYGYTF
>.|TRBV20-1|TRBJ1-6|.
TGCAGTGCTAGTGTCGGGACAAGAAATTCACCCCTCCACTTT
CSASVGTRNSPLHF
>.|TRBV4-2|TRBJ2-1|TRBD2
TGTGCCAGCAGCCAAGGAATGATCGGGACTATCTCCTACAATGAGCAGTTCTTC
CASSQGMIGTISYNEQFF
>.|TRBV2|TRBJ1-5|.
TGTGCCAGCAGTATTGACAGGAGCAATCAGCCCCAGCATTTT
CASSIDRSNQPQHF
>.|TRBV6-6|TRBJ1-2|.
TGTGCCAGCAGTTTTCAAACAGGGAGCTATGGCTACACCTTC
CASSFQTGSYGYTF
>.|TRBV6-6|TRBJ1-1|.
TGTGCCAGCAGTTTCCAGGGACATACGGGGACTGAAGCTTTCTTT
CASSFQGHTGTEAFF
>.|TRBV27|TRBJ2-1|.
TGTGCCAGCAGTTTGGCAGTTTTCAGGGATGAGCAGTTCTTC
CASSLAVFRDEQFF
>once|TRBV7-2|TRBJ1-1|TRBD1
TGTGCCAGCAGCCCCAGGACAGGCGCGAACACTGAAGCTTTCTTT
CASSPRTGANTEAFF
>once|TRBV18|TRBJ2-7|.
TGTGCCAGCTCCCTCGTGGAGAACTACGAGCAGTACTTC
CASSLVENYEQYF
>.|TRBV29-1|TRBJ1-1|.
TGCAGCTCTGGGGGGGGGCTTAACACTGAAGCTTTCTTT
CSSGGGLNTEAFF
>.|TRBV7-9|TRBJ2-1|TRBD2
TGTGCCAGCAGCTTAGTGTCTAGCGGGGGGACATCCTACAATGAGCAGTTCTTC
CASSLVSSGGTSYNEQFF
>.|TRBV5-5|TRBJ1-3|TRBD1
TGTGCCAGCAGCTCAACAGGGGGCGGAGACACCATATATTTT
CASSSTGGGDTIYF
>.|TRBV29-1|TRBJ2-1|.
TGCAGCGGTCAAGGGGGGGGTGAGCAGTTCTTC
CSGQGGGEQFF
>few|TRBV11-1|TRBJ1-5|.
TGTGCCAGCAGCCCAGGGGTAAATCAGCCCCAGCATTTT
CASSPGVNQPQHF
>.|TRBV6-2/TRBV6-3|TRBJ1-2|TRBD1
TGTGCCAGCAGTGACCCGGGACAGGGTAGGGGCTACACCTTC
CASSDPGQGRGYTF
>.|TRBV10-3|TRBJ1-2|TRBD1
TGTGCCATGGCGGGACAGGAGAACTATGGCTACACCTTC
CAMAGQENYGYTF
>few|TRBV9|TRBJ1-1|.
TGTGCCAGCAGCCCACGGGAGGGAACTGAAGCTTTCTTT
CASSPREGTEAFF
>.|TRBV7-8|TRBJ1-6|.
TGTGCCAGCAGCCGTATCGGGGGTCCCAGCTCCTATAATTCACCCCTCCACTTT
CASSRIGGPSSYNSPLHF
>.|TRBV6-2/TRBV6-3|TRBJ1-5|.
TGTGCCAGCAGTTACTCTCGGGACACCCTTAATCAGCCCCAGCATTTT
CASSYSRDTLNQPQHF
>.|TRBV7-3|TRBJ2-7|TRBD2
TGTGCCAGCAGCTTGTCTAGCGGGACAACCTACGAGCAGTACTTC
CASSLSSGTTYEQYF
>.|TRBV7-9|TRBJ1-1|TRBD1
TGTGCCAGCAGCCCTCGCCCACAGGGGCCGAGGACTGAAGCTTTCTTT
CASSPRPQGPRTEAFF
>few|TRBV7-3|TRBJ1-1|.
TGTGCCAGCAGCTTAACTCAAGAGGGCACTGAAGCTTTCTTT
CASSLTQEGTEAFF
>.|TRBV2|TRBJ1-1|.
TGTGCCAGCAGTCCCATGACAGGACGGACTGAAGCTTTCTTT
CASSPMTGRTEAFF
>once|TRBV10-1|TRBJ1-1|.
TGCGCCAGCAGTGAGACCAGGGGCAGGACTGAAGCTTTCTTT
CASSETRGRTEAFF
>.|TRBV2|TRBJ1-1|.
TGTGCCAGCAACGGGCGGGGGACTGAAGCTTTCTTT
CASNGRGTEAFF
>few|TRBV6-5|TRBJ2-7|TRBD1
TGTGCCAGCAGAGGGACAGCTTTGAGCTACGAGCAGTACTTC
CASRGTALSYEQYF
>.|TRBV6-5|TRBJ1-6|.
TGTGCCAGCAGTTACTCCCGACAGGATTCACCCCTCCACTTT
CASSYSRQDSPLHF
>.|TRBV9|TRBJ2-3|.
TGTGCCAGCAGCCCGCAGGGATTCACAGATACGCAGTATTTT
CASSPQGFTDTQYF
>.|TRBV5-8|TRBJ2-1|.
TGTGCCAGCAGCTTGCTCGGGGACTACAATGAGCAGTTCTTC
CASSLLGDYNEQFF
>.|TRBV6-1|TRBJ2-1|TRBD2
TGTGCCAGCAGTGCTCCCGTGGGGGGAGGGCCTCATGAGCAGTTCTTC
CASSAPVGGGPHEQFF
>.|TRBV15|TRBJ2-5|.
TGTGCCACCAGCAGTACAAGCCCCGACAGTCAAGAGACCCAGTACTTC
CATSSTSPDSQETQYF
>.|TRBV12-2|TRBJ2-4|.
TGTGCAAGTCGCTTTTTTTTAACCTCGCGACTCAAAAACATTCAGTACTTC
CASRFFLTSRLKNIQYF
>.|TRBV7-9|TRBJ2-7|TRBD1
TGTGCCAGCAGTTCCGGGACAGGGACCTACGAGCAGTACTTC
CASSSGTGTYEQYF
>.|TRBV4-1|TRBJ1-1|.
TGCGCCAGCAGCCCACCGGGAGACAGTCAGGCTTTCTTT
CASSPPGDSQAFF
>.|TRBV5-6|TRBJ2-7|TRBD1
TGTGCCAGCAGCTTGTACAGGGGGGTCTACGAGCAGTACTTC
CASSLYRGVYEQYF
>.|TRBV11-2|TRBJ2-7|.
TGTGCCAGCAGCACAATCAGGGGCCGCCTACCCAACGAGCAGTACTTC
CASSTIRGRLPNEQYF
>.|TRBV19|TRBJ2-5|.
TGTGCCAGCCCTGGAGAGGGCCAAGAGACCCAGTACTTC
CASPGEGQETQYF